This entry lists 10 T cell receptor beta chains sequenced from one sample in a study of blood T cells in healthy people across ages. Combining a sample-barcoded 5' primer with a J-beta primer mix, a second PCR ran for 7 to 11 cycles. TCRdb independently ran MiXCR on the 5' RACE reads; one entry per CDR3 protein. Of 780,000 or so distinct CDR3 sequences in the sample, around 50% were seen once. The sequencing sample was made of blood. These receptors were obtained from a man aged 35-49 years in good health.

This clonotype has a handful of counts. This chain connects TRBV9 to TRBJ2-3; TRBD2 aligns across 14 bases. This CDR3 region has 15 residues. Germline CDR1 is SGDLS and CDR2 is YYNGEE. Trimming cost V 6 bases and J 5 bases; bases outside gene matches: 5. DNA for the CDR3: TGTGCCAGCAATACCGGGACTAGCGGGGGAGATACGCAGTATTTT. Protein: CASNTGTSGGDTQYF.

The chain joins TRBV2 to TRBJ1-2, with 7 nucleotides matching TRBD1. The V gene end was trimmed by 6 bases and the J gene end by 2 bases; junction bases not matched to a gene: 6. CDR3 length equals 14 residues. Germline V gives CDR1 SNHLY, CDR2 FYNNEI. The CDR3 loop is CASRYRGGNYGYTF. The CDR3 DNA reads TGTGCCAGCAGATACAGGGGAGGGAACTATGGCTACACCTTC.

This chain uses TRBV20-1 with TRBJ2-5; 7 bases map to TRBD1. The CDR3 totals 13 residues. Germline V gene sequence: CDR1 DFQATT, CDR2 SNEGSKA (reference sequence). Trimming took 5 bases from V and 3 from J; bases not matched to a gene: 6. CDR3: CSAPPGTEETQYF. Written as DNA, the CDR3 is TGCAGTGCTCCACCCGGGACAGAAGAGACCCAGTACTTC.

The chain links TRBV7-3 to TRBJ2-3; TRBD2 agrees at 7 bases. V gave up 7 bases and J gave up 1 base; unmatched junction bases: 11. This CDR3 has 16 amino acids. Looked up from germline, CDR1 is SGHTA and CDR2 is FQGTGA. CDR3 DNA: TGTGCCAGCACTCCACAGGCGGGGGTGGGCACAGATACGCAGTATTTT. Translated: CASTPQAGVGTDTQYF.

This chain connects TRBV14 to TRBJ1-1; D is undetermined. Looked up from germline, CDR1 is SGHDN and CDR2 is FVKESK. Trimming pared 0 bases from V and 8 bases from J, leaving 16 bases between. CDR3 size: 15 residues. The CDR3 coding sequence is TGTGCCAGCAGCCAAGAGAAGTGGGAAGACAAAGAAGCTTTCTTT. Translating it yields CASSQEKWEDKEAFF.

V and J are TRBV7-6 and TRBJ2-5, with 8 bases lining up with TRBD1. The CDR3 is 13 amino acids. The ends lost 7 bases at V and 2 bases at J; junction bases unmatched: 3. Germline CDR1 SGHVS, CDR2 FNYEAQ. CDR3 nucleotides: TGTGCCAGCACCACAGGGGGGCAAGAGACCCAGTACTTC. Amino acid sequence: CASTTGGQETQYF.

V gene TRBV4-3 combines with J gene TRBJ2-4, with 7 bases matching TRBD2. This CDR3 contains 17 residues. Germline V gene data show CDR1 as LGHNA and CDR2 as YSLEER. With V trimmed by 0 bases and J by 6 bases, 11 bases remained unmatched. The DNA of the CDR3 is TGCGCCAGCAGCCAAGAGGCTAGCGGACGTCGGGGAAACATTCAGTACTTC. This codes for CASSQEASGRRGNIQYF.

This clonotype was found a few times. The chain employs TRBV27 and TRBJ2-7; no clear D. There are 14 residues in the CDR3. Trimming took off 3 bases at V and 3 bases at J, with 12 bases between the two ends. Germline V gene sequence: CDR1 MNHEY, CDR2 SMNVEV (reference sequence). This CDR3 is CASSFHVQNYEQYF. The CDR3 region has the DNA TGTGCCAGCAGTTTTCATGTCCAGAACTACGAGCAGTACTTC.

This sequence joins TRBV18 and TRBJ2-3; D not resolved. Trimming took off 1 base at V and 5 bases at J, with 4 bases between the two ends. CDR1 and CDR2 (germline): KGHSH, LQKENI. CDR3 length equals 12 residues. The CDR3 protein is CASSPQEDTQYF. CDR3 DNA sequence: TGTGCCAGCTCACCACAGGAAGATACGCAGTATTTT.

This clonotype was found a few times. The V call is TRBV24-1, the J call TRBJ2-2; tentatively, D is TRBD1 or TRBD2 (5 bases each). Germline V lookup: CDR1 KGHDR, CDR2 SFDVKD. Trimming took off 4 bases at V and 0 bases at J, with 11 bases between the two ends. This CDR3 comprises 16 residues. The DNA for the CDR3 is TGTGCCACCAGTGAATCGAGGGGCTCGAACACCGGGGAGCTGTTTTTT. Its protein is CATSESRGSNTGELFF.